This T cell receptor beta chain was captured in a study of OX40 agonist ivuxolimab in advanced cancers. Across the study: Ivuxolimab is an agonistic anti-OX40 (CD134) antibody, and patients were treated with it. Age averaged roughly 60 years (range roughly 23 to 85), and 70% to 85% were male.

If patients had autoimmune disease history or systemic immunosuppression, they were excluded. Study-level findings and limits: Individuals who were partial responders at 0.1-3.0 mg/kg had clonal expansion that ranked among the lowest.

To note about this clone: What it recognizes is unknown.

Generated by immunoSEQ multiplex PCR, the TCRdb table keeps only in-frame clones and is missing some. The table lists roughly 38,000 clones, 92% of them singletons, with about 20% in the top ten. In germline, CDR1 is SEHNR, CDR2 FQNEAQ (reference sequence). Trimming at V came to 2 bases and at J to 2 bases, leaving 4 bases not matched to a gene. The CDR3 is made up of 16 amino acids. This TCR derives from an adult with an advanced solid tumor such as melanoma, head and neck, liver or kidney cancer. The V call is TRBV7-9, the J call TRBJ2-5; TRBD2 agrees at 11 bases. The sequenced sample was CD4+ or CD8+ T cells sorted from blood, obtained in a trial of the OX40 agonist ivuxolimab. The CDR3 reads CASSLPRLAGQETQYF. CDR3 bases: TGTGCCAGCAGCTTACCTCGACTAGCGGGGCAAGAGACCCAGTACTTC.